This paragraph covers one TCR beta chain sequence. This specimen comes from a study of blood T cell repertoires in COVID-19. Turning to the study itself: Samples representing acute and convalescent COVID-19 were sourced from the United States, Italy and Spain. From T cells, B-cell-depleted T cells, or PBMCs came the material, which was cDNA or gDNA.

How the authors handled the data: From reference gene primer amplification, estimates of nucleated cell counts were derived. TCRdb's table, derived via immunoSEQ multiplex PCR, lists solely in-frame clones and lacks some. The V and J calls and clone size come from that table; D and trimming were worked out from the DNA. The table records around 99,000 clones, approximately 80% of them present only once. J gave up 5 bases and V 8 bases, and 6 bases lay outside the gene matches. The germline V gene has CDR1 SGHRS and CDR2 YFSETQ. CDR3 length: 12 residues. The chain combines TRBV5-1 with TRBJ1-2; 7 positions agree with TRBD1. Material: peripheral blood. The clonotype originates from an older man with acute or convalescent COVID-19. CDR3 region: CASSTGNYGYTF. The CDR3 DNA reads TGCGCCAGTTCGACAGGGAATTATGGCTACACCTTC.